The T cell receptor (beta chain) described here comes from a study of OX40 agonist ivuxolimab in advanced cancers. Study findings and constraints: Low normalized T-cell clonal expansion was also seen in some nonresponders.

V lost 4 bases and J lost 0, with 1 base in between. CDR1 and CDR2 (germline): SGHNT, YYREEE (reference sequence). The CDR3 consists of 11 residues. To note about this clone: Its antigen is currently unknown.

At cycle 4 day 1, cycle 7 day 1, and baseline, blood was sampled. Profiled with immunoSEQ multiplex PCR; TCRdb holds only in-frame clones, not every one. This table has around 140,000 clones, 90% appearing once. Sequencing was performed on CD4+ or CD8+ T cells sorted from blood, taken in a trial of the OX40 agonist ivuxolimab. This chain links TRBV5-4 with TRBJ1-1; no firm D call. This clonotype was sampled from an adult with an advanced solid tumor such as melanoma, head and neck, liver or kidney cancer. CDR3 sequence: CASSLNTEAFF. In DNA form, the CDR3 reads TGTGCCAGCAGCCTGAACACTGAAGCTTTCTTT.